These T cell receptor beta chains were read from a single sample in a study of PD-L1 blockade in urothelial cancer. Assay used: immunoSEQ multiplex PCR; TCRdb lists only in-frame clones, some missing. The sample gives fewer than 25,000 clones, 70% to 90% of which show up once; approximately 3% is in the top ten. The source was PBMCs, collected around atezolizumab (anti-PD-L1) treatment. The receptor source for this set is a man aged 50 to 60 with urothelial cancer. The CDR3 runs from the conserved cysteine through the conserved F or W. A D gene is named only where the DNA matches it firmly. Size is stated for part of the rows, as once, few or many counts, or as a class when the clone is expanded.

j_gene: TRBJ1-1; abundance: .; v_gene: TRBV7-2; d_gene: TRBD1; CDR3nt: TGTGCCAGCAGCCCCGGGACAGCCACTGAAGCTTTCTTT; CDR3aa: CASSPGTATEAFF
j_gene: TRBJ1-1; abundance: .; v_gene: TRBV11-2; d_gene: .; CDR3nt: TGTGCCAGCAGCTTAGAACTGTTCACTGAAGCTTTCTTT; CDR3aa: CASSLELFTEAFF
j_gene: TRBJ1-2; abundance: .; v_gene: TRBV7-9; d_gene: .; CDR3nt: TGTGCCAGCAGCCCGATCCCTTGGGGAGAGGGCTATGGCTACACCTTC; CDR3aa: CASSPIPWGEGYGYTF
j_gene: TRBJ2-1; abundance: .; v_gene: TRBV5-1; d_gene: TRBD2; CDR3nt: TGCGCCAGCAGCTGGATAGCGGGAGGGCTCAATGAGCAGTTCTTC; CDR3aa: CASSWIAGGLNEQFF
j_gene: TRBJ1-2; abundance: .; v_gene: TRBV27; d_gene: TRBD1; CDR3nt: TGTGCCAGCTCCCCGGCGGGGACAGCCTATGGCTACACCTTC; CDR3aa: CASSPAGTAYGYTF
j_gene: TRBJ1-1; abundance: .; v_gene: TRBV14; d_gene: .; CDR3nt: TGTGCCAGCAGCCAAGATCACGGGTACACTGAAGCTTTCTTT; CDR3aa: CASSQDHGYTEAFF
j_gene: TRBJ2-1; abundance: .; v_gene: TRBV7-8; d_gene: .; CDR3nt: TGTGCCAGCAGCTCCCTGGGGGGGCCTGCGCTTGATGAGCAGTTCTTC; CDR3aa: CASSSLGGPALDEQFF
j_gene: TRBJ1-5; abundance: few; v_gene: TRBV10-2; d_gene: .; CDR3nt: TGCGCCAGCAGTGACAGGTCTAGCAATCAGCCCCAGCATTTT; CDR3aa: CASSDRSSNQPQHF
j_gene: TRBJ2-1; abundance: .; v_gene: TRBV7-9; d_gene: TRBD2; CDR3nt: TGTGCCAGCAGCTCGGGACTAGCGGGAGGGCCTCGGGTCTTC; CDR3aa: CASSSGLAGGPRVF
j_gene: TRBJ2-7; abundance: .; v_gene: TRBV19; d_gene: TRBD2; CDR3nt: TGTGCCAGCTCATTCCCTAGCGGGACTGGTTTCGACGAGCAGTACTTC; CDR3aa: CASSFPSGTGFDEQYF
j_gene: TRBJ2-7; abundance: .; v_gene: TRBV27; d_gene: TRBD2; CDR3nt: TGTGCCAGCAGTCAGCACGGCGGGAGGGGGCTAAGAAGCTCCTACGAGCAGTACTTC; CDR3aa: CASSQHGGRGLRSSYEQYF
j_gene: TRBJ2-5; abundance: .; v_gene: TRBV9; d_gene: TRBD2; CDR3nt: TGTGCCAGCAGCGCCACAGGGCTAGCGGGACAAGAGACCCAGTACTTC; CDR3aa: CASSATGLAGQETQYF
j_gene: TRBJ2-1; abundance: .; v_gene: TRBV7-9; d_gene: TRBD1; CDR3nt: TGTGCCAGCAGCTCACCTAGGACAGGGGGGTACAATGAGCAGTTCTTC; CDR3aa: CASSSPRTGGYNEQFF
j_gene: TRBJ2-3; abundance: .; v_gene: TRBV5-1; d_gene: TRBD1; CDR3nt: TGCGCCAGCAGCCTAACCGGGACAGGGGGCCGAGGACTGCCAGATACGCAGTATTTT; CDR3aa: CASSLTGTGGRGLPDTQYF
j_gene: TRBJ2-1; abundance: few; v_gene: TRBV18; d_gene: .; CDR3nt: TGTGCCAGCTCTCAAGCTCAGGGTATCTATGAGCAGTTCTTC; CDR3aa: CASSQAQGIYEQFF
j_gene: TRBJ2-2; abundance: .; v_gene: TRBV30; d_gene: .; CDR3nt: TGTGCCTGGAGAATGACAATGTCCACCGGGGAGCTGTTTTTT; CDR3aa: CAWRMTMSTGELFF
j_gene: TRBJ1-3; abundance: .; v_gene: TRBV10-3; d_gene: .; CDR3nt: TGTGCCATCAGTGAGGCGTCTGGAAACACCATATATTTT; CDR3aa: CAISEASGNTIYF